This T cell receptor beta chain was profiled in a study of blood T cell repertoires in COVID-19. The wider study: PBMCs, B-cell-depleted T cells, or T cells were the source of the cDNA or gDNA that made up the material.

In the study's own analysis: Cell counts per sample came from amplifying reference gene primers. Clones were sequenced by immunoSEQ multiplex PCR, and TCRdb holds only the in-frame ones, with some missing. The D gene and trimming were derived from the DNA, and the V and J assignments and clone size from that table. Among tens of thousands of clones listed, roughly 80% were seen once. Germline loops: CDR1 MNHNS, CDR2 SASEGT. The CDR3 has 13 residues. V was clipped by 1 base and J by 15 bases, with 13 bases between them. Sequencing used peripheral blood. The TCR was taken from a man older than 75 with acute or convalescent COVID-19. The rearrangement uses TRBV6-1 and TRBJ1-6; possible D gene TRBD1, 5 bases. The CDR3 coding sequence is TGTGCCAGCAGTGAAGAGTTTCTGGGGGGCCTCCACTTT. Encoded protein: CASSEEFLGGLHF.